These 4 T cell receptor beta chains were sequenced from one sample in a study of regulatory T cells in long-lasting Graves disease. The time point here: newly diagnosed GD, antithyroid drugs for less than 3 months. After RNA was extracted from PBMCs, the TCR library was made from it. With iRepertoire HTBI primers and Arm-PCR of CDR3 regions, TCR beta libraries were built. One entry per CDR3 protein, called by TCRdb with MiXCR from the multiplex PCR reads. The table records about 310,000 distinct CDR3 sequences, over 15% of them present only once. The sample here was peripheral blood mononuclear cells (PBMCs), taken at new diagnosis, from a patient treated with antithyroid drugs. The source is a female donor with Graves disease.

A single count supports this clonotype. The J gene is TRBJ2-1, the V gene TRBV6-5; 7 bases are a match to TRBD2. V lost 0 bases and J lost 0; bases outside the gene matches: 5. This CDR3 spans 17 amino acids. Germline V CDR1 and CDR2: MNHEY, SVGAGI. The CDR3 coding sequence is TGTGCCAGCAGTTACTCCGGCGGGAGTTACTCCTACAATGAGCAGTTCTTC. Translated, it gives CASSYSGGSYSYNEQFF.

The V gene is TRBV7-2, the J gene TRBJ2-1; no clear D gene. Trimming removed 2 bases at V and 0 bases at J, with 8 bases between. The CDR3 is made up of 15 amino acids. Germline V gene lookup returns CDR1 SGHTA and CDR2 FQGNSA. CDR3 loop: CASSLSMSSYNEQFF. In nucleotides, the CDR3 is TGTGCCAGCAGCTTATCTATGTCCTCCTACAATGAGCAGTTCTTC.

This clonotype occurred a few times. The chain links TRBV6-1 to TRBJ2-7; D assignment may be TRBD1 or TRBD2 (5 bases each). V was trimmed by 7 bases and J by 0 bases, leaving 13 bases between them. From germline, CDR1 is MNHNS and CDR2 SASEGT. This CDR3 contains 14 residues. In DNA, the CDR3 is TGTGCCAGCAACCCGTCAGGGAGCTCCTACGAGCAGTACTTC. Amino acids: CASNPSGSSYEQYF.

This clonotype has just a few counts. The chain links TRBV19 to TRBJ2-7, with a weak D call TRBD2 (6 bases). Between the trimmed V and J ends, which lost 5 bases and 5 bases, there was a span of 13 bases. CDR1 and CDR2 (germline): LNHDA, SQIVND (reference sequence). The CDR3 is 13 residues long. The CDR3 DNA is TGTGCCAGTAGTCCGGGGGAGGTCGACGAGCAGTACTTC. Protein: CASSPGEVDEQYF.